This TCR beta chain derives from a study of blood T cell repertoires in COVID-19. Study information: Spain, Italy and the United States supplied samples that represented acute and convalescent COVID-19. T cells, B-cell-depleted T cells, or PBMCs supplied cDNA or gDNA.

Per the original methods: Reference gene primers were amplified, and this amplification served to estimate nucleated cell counts. This table comes from immunoSEQ multiplex PCR, and its TCRdb copy is limited to in-frame clones, with some not included. V, J and clone size derive from that table, while D and trimming were established from the DNA sequence. The repertoire has tens of thousands of clones, over 75% of them found once; the top ten carry approximately 2.9%. Germline V gene sequence: CDR1 SGDLS, CDR2 YYNGEE. The CDR3 loop spans 14 amino acids. The V end lost 0 bases, the J end lost 4 bases, and 11 bases lay between the germline ends.

J is TRBJ2-7 and V is TRBV9, with D possibly being TRBD1 (6 bases). Sequencing was performed on peripheral blood. The TCR comes from a man between 45 and 60 years old with active COVID-19. CDR3 residues: CASSVEQGGYEQYF. The DNA of the CDR3 is TGTGCCAGCAGCGTAGAACAAGGGGGATACGAGCAGTACTTC.